A single sample is the source of the 20 T cell receptor beta chains below, sequenced in a study of shared clonotypes between healthy human individuals. Libraries were prepared by immunoSEQ multiplex PCR; TCRdb keeps only in-frame clonotypes and omits some of them. The data hold about 1 million clones, with approximately 80% observed a single time. Specimen: memory CD4+ T cells from PBMCs. The subset here: CD45RA-negative fraction. These receptors were obtained from a man aged 18 to 35 in good health. Some clones in this sample may be carry-over from other donors' samples.

This clone was found a few times. V is TRBV7-2 and J is TRBJ2-7; D call uncertain. Trimming left V 1 base short and J 3 bases short, with 4 bases between. Per germline, CDR1 SGHTA and CDR2 FQGNSA. CDR3 length: 12 residues. The CDR3 sequence is CASSLGYYEQYF. The CDR3 DNA is TGTGCCAGCAGCTTAGGGTACTACGAGCAGTACTTC.

This clone was counted a few times. The chain has TRBV28 and TRBJ1-2; 8 nucleotides line up with TRBD1. CDR1 is MDHEN and CDR2 is SYDVKM in the germline V gene. V lost 5 bases and J lost 8; bases outside the gene matches: 7. This CDR3 has 13 residues. The CDR3 sequence is CASSLRGLRGYTF. The CDR3 DNA follows: TGTGCCAGCAGTCTCAGGGGGCTGAGGGGCTACACCTTC.

The rearrangement uses TRBV5-1 and TRBJ2-1, with 7 bases that match TRBD2. V dropped 4 bases and J dropped 4; count of bases not matched to a gene: 8. The CDR3 sequence is 15 residues long. Looked up from germline, CDR1 is SGHRS and CDR2 is YFSETQ. The CDR3, as DNA: TGCGCCAGCAGCAGAGAAGCGGGAACTTACAATGAGCAGTTCTTC. This codes for CASSREAGTYNEQFF.

This chain connects TRBV11-2 to TRBJ2-1, with unresolved D. Trimming removed 10 bases at V and 5 bases at J, with 9 bases between. Germline CDR1 and CDR2: SGHAT and FQNNGV. The CDR3 has 11 residues. The CDR3 here is CATSRDNEQFF. The CDR3 coding sequence is TGTGCCACCTCACGGGACAATGAGCAGTTCTTC.

The V and J genes are TRBV5-1 and TRBJ2-2, with TRBD2 identical over 8 bases. From germline, CDR1 is SGHRS and CDR2 YFSETQ. The CDR3 runs 16 residues. The V gene end was trimmed by 4 bases and the J gene end by 0 bases; junction bases not matched to a gene: 5. The CDR3 is CASSQNSGANTGELFF. CDR3 bases: TGCGCCAGCAGCCAAAATAGCGGGGCGAACACCGGGGAGCTGTTTTTT.

This chain uses TRBV27 with TRBJ2-3, with a possible D match to TRBD1 (6 bases). This CDR3 contains 18 residues. V gave up 2 bases and J gave up 13 bases, with 31 bases separating them. In germline, CDR1 is MNHEY, CDR2 SMNVEV (reference sequence). In nucleotides, the CDR3 is TGTGCCAGCAGTTTAAGATTCCCGGGGCAGGGGAGTTGGCTCCGGAAGTATTTT. Its protein is CASSLRFPGQGSWLRKYF.

This clone was found once. J is TRBJ2-6 and V is TRBV6-1; D is uncertain. Trimming removed 4 bases at V and 0 bases at J, with 13 bases between. The CDR3 is 17 residues long. Germline V CDR1 and CDR2: MNHNS, SASEGT. CDR3: CASSALDGVSGANVLTF. The CDR3 region has the DNA TGTGCCAGCAGTGCCCTCGACGGAGTCTCTGGGGCCAACGTCCTGACTTTC.

The V gene is TRBV9, the J gene TRBJ1-3; the D gene is possibly TRBD1 (6 bases). The CDR3 has 15 amino acids. The germline gives CDR1 SGDLS, CDR2 YYNGEE. V shed 4 bases and J shed 4 bases, with 15 bases lying between them. The CDR3 reads CASSQRTGIGNTIYF. CDR3 nucleotide sequence: TGTGCCAGCAGCCAACGCACAGGGATCGGAAACACCATATATTTT.

The chain uses TRBV28 and TRBJ1-1; D call uncertain. V was pared by 6 bases and J by 2 bases, with 10 bases between. Germline loops: CDR1 MDHEN, CDR2 SYDVKM. The length of the CDR3 is 13 residues. The CDR3 nucleotides are TGTGCCAGCAGGAGGGCAGTAAACACTGAAGCTTTCTTT. Protein: CASRRAVNTEAFF.

The chain recombines TRBV4-1 with TRBJ2-7; D is ambiguous. This CDR3 region has 14 residues. The V gene lost 3 bases and the J gene lost 3 bases, with 12 bases spanning the gap. The V gene's germline CDR1 is MGHRA and CDR2 YSYEKL. CDR3: CASSQAYTLYEQYF. Here the CDR3 DNA reads TGCGCCAGCAGCCAGGCTTACACGCTCTACGAGCAGTACTTC.

The V call is TRBV6-5, the J call TRBJ1-2, with 9 bases aligning to TRBD1. This CDR3 comprises 14 residues. Trimming took 1 base from V and 7 from J; bases not matched to a gene: 4. Germline V gene data show CDR1 as MNHEY and CDR2 as SVGAGI. The CDR3 DNA reads as TGTGCCAGCAGTTACTGGGGACAGGGATCTGGCTACACCTTC. This sequence encodes CASSYWGQGSGYTF.

The chain employs TRBV4-1 and TRBJ1-6; no firm D call. Between the trimmed V and J ends, which lost 1 base and 9 bases, there was a span of 10 bases. Germline-derived CDR1 and CDR2 are MGHRA and YSYEKL. The CDR3 is 14 residues long. The CDR3 loop is CASSQAGRISPLHF. CDR3 DNA: TGCGCCAGCAGCCAAGCAGGTCGCATTTCACCCCTCCACTTT.

The V gene is TRBV11-3, the J gene TRBJ2-7, with 7 bases matching TRBD1. Germline-derived CDR1 and CDR2 are SGHNT and YENEEA. This CDR3 has 13 residues. J lost 3 bases, V lost 4 bases, and 3 bases had no gene match. CDR3 in amino acids: CASSSRQGYEQYF. DNA for the CDR3: TGTGCCAGCAGCTCCAGACAGGGCTACGAGCAGTACTTC.

This rearrangement joins TRBV5-1 to TRBJ1-2, with D perhaps matching TRBD1 (6 bases). CDR3 length: 14 amino acids. The germline CDR1 and CDR2 sequences are SGHRS and YFSETQ. V was pared by 2 bases and J by 3 bases, with 11 bases between. In nucleotides, the CDR3 is TGCGCCAGCAGCTTTAGGTCAGGGGACTATGGCTACACCTTC. This translates into CASSFRSGDYGYTF.

This rearrangement joins TRBV6-1 to TRBJ1-6; D is unresolved. V was pared by 5 bases and J by 6 bases, with 8 bases between. The CDR3 is 13 amino acids. CDR1 and CDR2 (germline): MNHNS, SASEGT. CDR3 loop: CASSSQVNSPLHF. CDR3 DNA: TGTGCCAGCAGTTCGCAGGTTAATTCACCCCTCCACTTT.

J is TRBJ2-3 and V is TRBV4-3; D assignment may be TRBD1 or TRBD2 (5 bases each). Germline V lookup: CDR1 LGHNA, CDR2 YSLEER. The CDR3 runs to 16 residues. V was clipped by 1 base and J by 6 bases, with 17 bases between them. The CDR3 protein is CASSQGLTGGGDTQYF. CDR3 nucleotides: TGCGCCAGCAGCCAAGGTTTAACTGGGGGTGGGGATACGCAGTATTTT.

The chain uses TRBV4-3 and TRBJ1-2, with D uncertain. The germline CDR1 and CDR2 sequences are LGHNA and YSLEER. The germline V and J ends were trimmed by 1 base and 5 bases, with 11 bases remaining between them. The CDR3 covers 14 residues. DNA for the CDR3: TGCGCCAGCAGCCAAGCGGCGGTGAGTTATGGCTACACCTTC. Its protein is CASSQAAVSYGYTF.

The chain combines TRBV9 with TRBJ2-4, with 9 bases matching TRBD2. The germline gives CDR1 SGDLS, CDR2 YYNGEE. The trim removed 3 bases at V and 5 bases at J, leaving 6 bases unmatched. CDR3 length: 15 amino acids. The CDR3 DNA reads as TGTGCCAGCAGCGCGGGGACTAGCAGCCAAAACATTCAGTACTTC. Translation gives CASSAGTSSQNIQYF.

This clone has only a few counts. The chain is built from TRBV27 and TRBJ1-5, with D possibly being TRBD1 (5 bases). Per the germline V gene, CDR1 is MNHEY and CDR2 is SMNVEV (reference sequence). The CDR3 spans 16 residues. V lost 5 bases and J 3 bases, leaving 17 bases between the germline ends. This CDR3 reads CASSPRWGENNQPQHF. As DNA, the CDR3 is TGTGCCAGCAGTCCCCGGTGGGGGGAAAACAATCAGCCCCAGCATTTT.

The CDR3 is CASSLAGLPDGQFF. The CDR3 bases are TGTGCCAGCAGTTTAGCGGGACTCCCAGACGGGCAGTTCTTC. V gene TRBV6-1 combines with J gene TRBJ2-1, with 8 bases fitting TRBD2. J lost 12 bases, V lost 5 bases, and 12 bases had no gene match. There are 14 residues in the CDR3. Per germline, CDR1 MNHNS and CDR2 SASEGT.